This TCR beta chain was identified in a study of cytomegalovirus exposure and HLA in healthy donors. As for the study in general: In a later analysis, it was reported that the 110 or so validation repertoires had been produced on the same platform as the 550 to 850 repertoires belonging to the first cohort.

Regarding the study as a whole: Researchers catalogued approximately 170 TCR beta chains as cytomegalovirus-associated.

V was clipped by 5 bases and J by 3 bases, with 23 bases between them. The germline CDR1 and CDR2 sequences are SGHNT and YENEEA. The CDR3 is 17 residues long. As to this clone: What it binds is unknown.

TCRdb's copy holds only in-frame clones and misses some; the assay was immunoSEQ multiplex PCR. This table holds 100,000 to 120,000 clones, around 95% found once. The receptor's source is a woman between 18 and 30 years old in good health and CMV-seronegative. The chain has TRBV11-3 and TRBJ2-7; a possible D gene is TRBD1 (5 bases). Sequencing used PBMCs. The CDR3 sequence is CASSEKGLGVGFYEQYF. The CDR3 nucleotides read TGTGCCAGCAGCGAAAAGGGTCTAGGGGTGGGTTTCTACGAGCAGTACTTC.